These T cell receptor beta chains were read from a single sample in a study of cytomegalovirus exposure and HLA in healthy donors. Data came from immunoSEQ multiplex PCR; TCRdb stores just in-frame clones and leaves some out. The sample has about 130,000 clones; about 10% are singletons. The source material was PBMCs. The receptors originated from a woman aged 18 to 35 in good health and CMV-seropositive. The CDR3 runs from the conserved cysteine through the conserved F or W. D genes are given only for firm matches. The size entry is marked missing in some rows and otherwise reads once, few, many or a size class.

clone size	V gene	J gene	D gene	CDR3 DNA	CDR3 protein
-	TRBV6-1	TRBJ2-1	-	TGTGCCAGCACCCAAATTGGCTTTTACAATGAGCAGTTCTTC	CASTQIGFYNEQFF
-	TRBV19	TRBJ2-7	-	TGTGCCAGTAGTATAGGCCAGGGCGAGCAGTACTTC	CASSIGQGEQYF
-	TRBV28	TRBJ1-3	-	TGTGCCAGCAGTCCGAGTACAGGGTCTGGAAACACCATATATTTT	CASSPSTGSGNTIYF
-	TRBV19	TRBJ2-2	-	TGTGCCAGTAGGAGGCAGGGCATAGACGGGGAGCTGTTTTTT	CASRRQGIDGELFF
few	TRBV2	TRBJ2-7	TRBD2	TGTGCCAGCAGTATCGGACTAGCGGGAAACCACGAGCAGTACTTC	CASSIGLAGNHEQYF
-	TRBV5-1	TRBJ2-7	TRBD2	TGCGCCAGCAGCTTGGATACAAGCGGGGGATCCTACGAGCAGTACTTC	CASSLDTSGGSYEQYF
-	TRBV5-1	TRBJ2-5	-	TGCGCCAGCAGCTTCCCTCATGGGCTCAGAGAGACCCAGTACTTC	CASSFPHGLRETQYF
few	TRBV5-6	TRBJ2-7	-	TGTGCCAGCAGCTGGGGGCCCTACGAGCAGTACTTC	CASSWGPYEQYF
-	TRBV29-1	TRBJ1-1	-	TGCAGCGTTGAATCCCTTGACAGGAACACTGAAGCTTTCTTT	CSVESLDRNTEAFF
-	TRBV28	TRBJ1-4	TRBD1	TGTGCCAGCAGGGACAGGAACTCTAATGAAAAACTGTTTTTT	CASRDRNSNEKLFF
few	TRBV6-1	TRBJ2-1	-	TGTGCCAGCACGGCCTACAATGAGCAGTTCTTC	CASTAYNEQFF
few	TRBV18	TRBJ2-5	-	TGTGCCAGCTCACCAAACACAGGCCAGGAGACCCAGTACTTC	CASSPNTGQETQYF
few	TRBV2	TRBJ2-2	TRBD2	TGTGCCAGCGCCCTGGGGGGGAGCAATACCGGGGAGCTGTTTTTT	CASALGGSNTGELFF
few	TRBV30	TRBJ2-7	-	TGTGCCTGGCGAAGCAGGGCTTTTGCCTACGAGCAGTACTTC	CAWRSRAFAYEQYF
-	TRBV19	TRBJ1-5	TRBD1	TGTGCCAGTAGGGGGACAGAATCTAATCAGCCCCAGCATTTT	CASRGTESNQPQHF
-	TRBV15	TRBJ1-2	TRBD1	TGTGCCACCAGCAGAGTAAGATCCGGGACAGAAGGCTACACCTTC	CATSRVRSGTEGYTF
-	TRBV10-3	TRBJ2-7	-	TGTGCCATCAGCCAGCGGTACGAGCAGTACTTC	CAISQRYEQYF
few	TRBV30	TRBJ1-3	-	TGTGCCTGGAAATTCCAGGGTGCTGGAAACACCATATATTTT	CAWKFQGAGNTIYF
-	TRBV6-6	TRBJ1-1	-	TGTGCCAGCAGTTATAAAATGAACACTGAAGCTTTCTTT	CASSYKMNTEAFF